These 17 T cell receptor beta chains share one sample of origin, sequenced in a study of OX40 agonist ivuxolimab in advanced cancers. Data came from immunoSEQ multiplex PCR; TCRdb stores just in-frame clones and leaves some out. The sample has tens of thousands of clones; 87% are singletons. Here the sequenced sample was CD4+ or CD8+ T cells sorted from blood, taken in a trial of the OX40 agonist ivuxolimab. The receptors shown here come from an adult with an advanced solid tumor such as melanoma, head and neck, liver or kidney cancer.

The chain carries TRBV18 and TRBJ2-3; 7 nucleotides align to TRBD2. J lost 4 bases, V lost 3 bases, and 7 bases had no gene match. Germline lookup yields CDR1 KGHSH and CDR2 LQKENI. The length of the CDR3 is 15 residues. This chain's CDR3 is CASSPKLATSDTQYF. The CDR3 DNA is TGTGCCAGCTCACCGAAACTAGCGACTTCAGATACGCAGTATTTT.

The chain is built from TRBV7-9 and TRBJ2-7; TRBD2 might be the D (6 bases). Trimming cost V 2 bases and J 2 bases, with 13 bases left between them. CDR3 length equals 15 residues. Per germline, CDR1 SEHNR and CDR2 FQNEAQ (reference sequence). The CDR3 nucleotides are TGTGCCAGCAGCTTACGGAGGGGTCCTACCTACGAGCAGTACTTC. It is translated as CASSLRRGPTYEQYF.

V is TRBV5-5 and J is TRBJ2-7; 13 positions agree with TRBD2. Germline V CDR1 and CDR2: SGHKS, YYEKEE (reference sequence). The CDR3 is made up of 14 amino acids. J gave up 6 bases and V 4 bases, and 4 bases lay outside the gene matches. The CDR3 reads CASSQGLAGAEQYF. DNA for the CDR3: TGTGCCAGCAGCCAAGGACTAGCGGGAGCCGAGCAGTACTTC.

This clone was recorded only once. The rearrangement joins TRBV2 to TRBJ2-5, with 8 bases aligning to TRBD1. This CDR3 is 14 amino acids long. Trimming cost V 7 bases and J 2 bases; bases outside gene matches: 6. Germline V CDR1 and CDR2: SNHLY, FYNNEI. In DNA, the CDR3 is TGTGCCAGCACGGTGAACAGGGGGCAAGAGACCCAGTACTTC. Protein sequence: CASTVNRGQETQYF.

V is TRBV11-2 and J is TRBJ1-1, with 7 positions matching TRBD1. Germline V gives CDR1 SGHAT, CDR2 FQNNGV. The CDR3 contains 16 residues. V lost 0 bases and J lost 1; bases outside the gene matches: 5. The CDR3 here is CASSLDYRDRNTEAFF. In DNA, the CDR3 is TGTGCCAGCAGCTTAGATTACCGGGACAGGAACACTGAAGCTTTCTTT.

This chain joins TRBV6-6 and TRBJ1-1, with D perhaps TRBD1 (5 bases). In germline, CDR1 is MNHNY, CDR2 SVGAGI (reference sequence). V shed 3 bases and J shed 6 bases, with 17 bases lying between them. This CDR3 has 15 residues. The DNA for the CDR3 is TGTGCCAGCAGTTATAGGGGAATCACGCCCGCTGAAGCTTTCTTT. Its protein product is CASSYRGITPAEAFF.

The chain recombines TRBV6-1 with TRBJ2-5, with D possibly matching TRBD2 (5 bases). Trimming took 4 bases from V and 4 from J, leaving 19 bases between them. Germline CDR1 and CDR2: MNHNS and SASEGT. The CDR3 sequence is 16 residues long. The CDR3 region is CASSGVGSGEGETQYF. CDR3 sequence (DNA): TGTGCCAGCAGTGGCGTTGGGAGCGGAGAGGGAGAGACCCAGTACTTC.

The chain uses TRBV5-4 and TRBJ2-3; no definite D call. Between the trimmed V and J ends, which lost 1 base and 1 base, there was a span of 7 bases. Looked up from germline, CDR1 is SGHNT and CDR2 is YYREEE (reference sequence). The CDR3 runs to 14 residues. CDR3 residues: CASSLPGRTDTQYF. The DNA of the CDR3 is TGTGCCAGCAGCTTGCCCGGGCGCACAGATACGCAGTATTTT.

V usage is TRBV28 and J usage is TRBJ1-1, with D unresolved. Per the germline V gene, CDR1 is MDHEN and CDR2 is SYDVKM. CDR3 length: 12 amino acids. V was trimmed by 7 bases and J by 7 bases, leaving 13 bases between them. DNA of the CDR3: TGTGCCAGCAAATCTCGGGCCCGTGAAGCTTTCTTT. As protein: CASKSRAREAFF.

The gene calls are TRBV30 and TRBJ1-2, with a weak D call TRBD1 (6 bases). The CDR3 has 18 amino acids. Trimming shortened V by 0 bases and J by 3 bases, and 23 bases separated the two germline ends. Germline V gene data show CDR1 as GTSNPN and CDR2 as SVGIG (reference sequence). In DNA, the CDR3 is TGTGCCTGGAGTGTACGGGAAACAGGGCGGTCGGAAGACTATGGCTACACCTTC. This translates into CAWSVRETGRSEDYGYTF.

The genes are TRBV10-2 and TRBJ1-5; D ambiguous. This CDR3 contains 14 residues. V lost 8 bases and J lost 6, with 17 bases in between. CDR1 and CDR2 from the germline V gene are WSHSY and SAAADI. CDR3 residues: CASLKGLGSQPQHF. CDR3 sequence (DNA): TGCGCCAGCTTAAAGGGTCTCGGGAGTCAGCCCCAGCATTTT.

CDR3 nucleotides: TGTGCCAGCAGAACCATGGACCATAGCGGGAGGGGCGGTGAGCAGTTCTTC. Translation gives CASRTMDHSGRGGEQFF. The J gene is TRBJ2-1, the V gene TRBV27, with 11 positions matching TRBD2. Germline trimming cut 6 bases from V and 9 bases from J; bases unmatched to any gene: 16. Germline loops: CDR1 MNHEY, CDR2 SMNVEV (reference sequence). This CDR3 region has 17 residues.

The rearrangement links TRBV10-3 to TRBJ2-3; either TRBD1 or TRBD2 may fit D (5 bases each). Germline loops: CDR1 ENHRY, CDR2 SYGVKD. This CDR3 is 16 amino acids long. V dropped 4 bases and J dropped 1 base, with 15 bases sitting between them. CDR3 sequence: CAISAPTRGGTDTQYF. As DNA, the CDR3 is TGTGCCATCAGTGCTCCGACACGAGGGGGCACAGATACGCAGTATTTT.

This chain links TRBV7-2 with TRBJ2-1; D remains ambiguous. Trimming shortened V by 0 bases and J by 6 bases, and 3 bases separated the two germline ends. The CDR3 length is 12 residues. Germline-derived CDR1 and CDR2 are SGHTA and FQGNSA. CDR3 nucleotide sequence: TGTGCCAGCAGCTTAGCTCTCAATGAGCAGTTCTTC. This translates into CASSLALNEQFF.

This chain links TRBV19 with TRBJ2-1, with 13 bases fitting TRBD2. Germline V gene data show CDR1 as LNHDA and CDR2 as SQIVND (reference sequence). V trimming: 1 base; J trimming: 6 bases; junction bases outside the gene matches: 0. The CDR3 is made up of 15 amino acids. The CDR3 sequence is CASSIGLAGGNEQFF. Written as DNA, the CDR3 is TGTGCCAGTAGTATAGGACTAGCGGGGGGCAATGAGCAGTTCTTC.

V and J are TRBV5-6 and TRBJ2-2, with D unclear. Germline CDR1 is SGHDT and CDR2 is YYEEEE. The CDR3 totals 15 residues. The V end was cut by 0 bases, the J end by 0 bases, with 6 bases between. DNA of the CDR3: TGTGCCAGCAGCTTGGTGGGATCGAACACCGGGGAGCTGTTTTTT. The encoded protein is CASSLVGSNTGELFF.

This chain connects TRBV30 to TRBJ1-1; D is unresolved. This CDR3 is built from 14 residues. V was shortened by 4 bases and J by 1 base, with 13 bases between the two germline ends. Germline assignment: CDR1 GTSNPN and CDR2 SVGIG (reference sequence). CDR3 nucleotides: TGTGCCTGGATTACCGGACGGAGGAACACTGAAGCTTTCTTT. Translating gives CAWITGRRNTEAFF.